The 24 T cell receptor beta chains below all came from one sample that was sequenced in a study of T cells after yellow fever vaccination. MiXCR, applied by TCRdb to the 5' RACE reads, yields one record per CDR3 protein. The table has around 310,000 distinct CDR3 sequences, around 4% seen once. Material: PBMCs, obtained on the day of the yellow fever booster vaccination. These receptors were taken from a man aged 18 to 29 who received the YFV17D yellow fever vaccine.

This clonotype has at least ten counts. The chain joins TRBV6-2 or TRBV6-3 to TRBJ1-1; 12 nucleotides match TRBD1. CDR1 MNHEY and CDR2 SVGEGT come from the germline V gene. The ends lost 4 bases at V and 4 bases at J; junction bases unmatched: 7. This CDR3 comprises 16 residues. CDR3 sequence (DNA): TGTGCCAGCAGTTTCGCGGGACAGGGGGCTCTCACTGAAGCTTTCTTT. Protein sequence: CASSFAGQGALTEAFF.

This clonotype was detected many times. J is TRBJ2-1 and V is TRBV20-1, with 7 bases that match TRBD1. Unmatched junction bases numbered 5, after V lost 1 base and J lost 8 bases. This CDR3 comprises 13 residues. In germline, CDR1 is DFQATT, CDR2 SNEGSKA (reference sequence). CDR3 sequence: CSARGDREHEQFF. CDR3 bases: TGCAGTGCTAGAGGTGACAGGGAACATGAGCAGTTCTTC.

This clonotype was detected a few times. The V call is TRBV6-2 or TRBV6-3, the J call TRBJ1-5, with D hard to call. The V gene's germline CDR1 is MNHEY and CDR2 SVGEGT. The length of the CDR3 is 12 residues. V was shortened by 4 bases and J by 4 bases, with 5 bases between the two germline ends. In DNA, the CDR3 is TGTGCCAGCAGTTTCCGTAATCAGCCCCAGCATTTT. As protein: CASSFRNQPQHF.

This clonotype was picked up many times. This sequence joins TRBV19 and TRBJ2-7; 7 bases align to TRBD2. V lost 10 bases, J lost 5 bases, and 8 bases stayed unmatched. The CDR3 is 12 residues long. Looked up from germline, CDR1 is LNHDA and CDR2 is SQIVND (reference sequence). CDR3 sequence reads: CATREGSDEQYF. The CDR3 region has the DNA TGTGCCACCAGGGAGGGGTCGGACGAGCAGTACTTC.

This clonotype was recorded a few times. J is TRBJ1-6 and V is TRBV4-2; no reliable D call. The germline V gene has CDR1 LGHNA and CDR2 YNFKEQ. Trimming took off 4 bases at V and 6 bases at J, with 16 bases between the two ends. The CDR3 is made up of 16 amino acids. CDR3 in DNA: TGTGCCAGCAGCCGGTCGGACCGAAATCCTAATTCACCCCTCCACTTT. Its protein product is CASSRSDRNPNSPLHF.

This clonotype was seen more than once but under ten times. Here the CDR3 reads CASSLQPSAGGDTGELFF. As DNA, the CDR3 is TGTGCCAGCAGCTTACAACCGTCGGCCGGGGGGGACACCGGGGAGCTGTTTTTT. The chain recombines TRBV7-8 with TRBJ2-2, with 8 bases matching TRBD2. V was clipped by 2 bases and J by 3 bases; unmatched bases: 11. The CDR3 loop spans 18 amino acids. Germline-derived CDR1 and CDR2 are SGHVS and FQNEAQ. Full variable domain (remainder filled in from reference TRBV7-8 and TRBJ2-2): GAGVSQSPRYKVAKRGQDVALRCDPISGHVSLFWYQQALGQGPEFLTYFQNEAQLDKSGLPSDRFFAERPEGSVSTLKIQRTQQEDSAVYLCASSLQPSAGGDTGELFFGEGSRLTVL.

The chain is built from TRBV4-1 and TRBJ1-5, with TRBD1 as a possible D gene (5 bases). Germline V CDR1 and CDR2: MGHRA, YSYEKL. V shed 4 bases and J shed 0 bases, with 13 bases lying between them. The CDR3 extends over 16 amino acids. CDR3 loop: CASSRNPGDSNQPQHF. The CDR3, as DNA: TGCGCCAGCAGCCGAAATCCGGGGGATAGCAATCAGCCCCAGCATTTT.

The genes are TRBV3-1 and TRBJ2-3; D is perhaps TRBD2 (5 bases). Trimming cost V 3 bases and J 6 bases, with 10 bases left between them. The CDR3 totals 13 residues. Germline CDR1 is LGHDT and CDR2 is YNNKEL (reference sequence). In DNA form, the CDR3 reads TGTGCCAGCAGCCAGGGCGGGCGGGATACGCAGTATTTT. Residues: CASSQGGRDTQYF.

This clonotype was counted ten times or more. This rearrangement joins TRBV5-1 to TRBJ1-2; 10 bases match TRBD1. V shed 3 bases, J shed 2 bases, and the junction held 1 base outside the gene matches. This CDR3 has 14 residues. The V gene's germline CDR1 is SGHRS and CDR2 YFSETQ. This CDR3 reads CASSWDRGNYGYTF. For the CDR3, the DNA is TGCGCCAGCAGCTGGGACAGGGGAAACTATGGCTACACCTTC.

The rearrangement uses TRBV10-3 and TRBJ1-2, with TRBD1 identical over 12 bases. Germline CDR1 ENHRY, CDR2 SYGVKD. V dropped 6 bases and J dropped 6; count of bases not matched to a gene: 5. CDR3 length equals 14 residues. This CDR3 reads CAIRGDRGPDGYTF. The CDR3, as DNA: TGTGCCATCAGGGGGGACAGGGGGCCTGATGGCTACACCTTC.

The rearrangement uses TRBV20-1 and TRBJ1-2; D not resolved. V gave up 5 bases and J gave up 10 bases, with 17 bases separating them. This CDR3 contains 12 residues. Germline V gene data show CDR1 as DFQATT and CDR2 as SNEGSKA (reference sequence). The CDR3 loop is CSAAEITALYTF. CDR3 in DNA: TGCAGTGCTGCCGAGATTACGGCACTCTACACCTTC.

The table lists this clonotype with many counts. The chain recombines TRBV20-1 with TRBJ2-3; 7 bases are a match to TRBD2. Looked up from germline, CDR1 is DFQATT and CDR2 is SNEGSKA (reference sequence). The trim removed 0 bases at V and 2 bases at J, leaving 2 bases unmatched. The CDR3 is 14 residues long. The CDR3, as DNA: TGCAGTGCTAGAGACCGGGACTACACAGATACGCAGTATTTT. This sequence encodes CSARDRDYTDTQYF.

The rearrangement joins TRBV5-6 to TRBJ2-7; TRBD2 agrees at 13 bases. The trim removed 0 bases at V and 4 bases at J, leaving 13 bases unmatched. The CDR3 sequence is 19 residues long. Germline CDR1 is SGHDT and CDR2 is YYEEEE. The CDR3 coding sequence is TGTGCCAGCAGCTTGGGGGAGGGTGGACTAGCGGGGGTCTCGTACGAGCAGTACGTC. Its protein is CASSLGEGGLAGVSYEQYV.

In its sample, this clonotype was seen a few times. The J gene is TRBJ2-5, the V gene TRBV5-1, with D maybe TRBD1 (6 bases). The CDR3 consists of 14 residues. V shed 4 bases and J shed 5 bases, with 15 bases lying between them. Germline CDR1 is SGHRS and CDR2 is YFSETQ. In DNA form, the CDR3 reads TGCGCCAGCAGCAAAACAGGGATGGGGGAGACCCAGTACTTC. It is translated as CASSKTGMGETQYF.

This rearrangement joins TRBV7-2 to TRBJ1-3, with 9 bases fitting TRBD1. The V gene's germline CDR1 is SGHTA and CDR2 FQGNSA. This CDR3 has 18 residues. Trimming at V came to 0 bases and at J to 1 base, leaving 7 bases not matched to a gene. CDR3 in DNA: TGTGCCAGCAGCTTAGCTACAATCGGGACAGGGTCTGGAAACACCATATATTTT. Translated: CASSLATIGTGSGNTIYF.

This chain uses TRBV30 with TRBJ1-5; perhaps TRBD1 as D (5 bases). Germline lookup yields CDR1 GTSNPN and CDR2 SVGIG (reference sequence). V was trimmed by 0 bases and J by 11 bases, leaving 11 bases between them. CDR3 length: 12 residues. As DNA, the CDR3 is TGTGCCTGGAGTGTGAGTGGGGCGGCCCAGCATTTT. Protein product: CAWSVSGAAQHF. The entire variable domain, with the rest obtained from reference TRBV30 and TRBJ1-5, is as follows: SQTIHQWPATLVQPVGSPLSLECTVEGTSNPNLYWYRQAAGRGLQLLFYSVGIGQISSEVPQNLSASRPQDRQFILSSKKLLLSDSGFYLCAWSVSGAAQHFGDGTRLSIL.

The CDR3 sequence: CASSEWGSGTANSPLHF. The CDR3 DNA follows: TGTGCCAGCAGTGAATGGGGTTCGGGGACGGCGAATTCACCCCTCCACTTT. The V and J genes are TRBV2 and TRBJ1-6; TRBD1 is a possible D gene (5 bases). The length of the CDR3 is 17 residues. Trimming pared 2 bases from V and 7 bases from J, leaving 18 bases between. The germline V gene has CDR1 SNHLY and CDR2 FYNNEI.

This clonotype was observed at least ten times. The CDR3 coding sequence is TGCAGTGCTAGAGACTGGGACAGTCTGATTTATGGCTACACCTTC. Its protein is CSARDWDSLIYGYTF. This chain connects TRBV20-1 to TRBJ1-2; TRBD1 aligns across 7 bases. The germline V gene encodes CDR1 DFQATT and CDR2 SNEGSKA (reference sequence). CDR3 size: 15 residues. V was clipped by 0 bases and J by 5 bases; unmatched bases: 9.

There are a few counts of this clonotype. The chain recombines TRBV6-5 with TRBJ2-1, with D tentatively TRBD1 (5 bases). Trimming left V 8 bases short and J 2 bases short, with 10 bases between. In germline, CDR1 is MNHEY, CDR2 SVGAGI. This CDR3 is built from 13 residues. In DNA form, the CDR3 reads TGTGCCAGCGGCCCAGGGCCCTACAATGAGCAGTTCTTC. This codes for CASGPGPYNEQFF.

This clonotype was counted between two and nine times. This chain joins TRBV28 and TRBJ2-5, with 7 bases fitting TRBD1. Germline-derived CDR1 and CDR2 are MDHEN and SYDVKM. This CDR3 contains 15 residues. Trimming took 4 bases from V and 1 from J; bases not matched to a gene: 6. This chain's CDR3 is CASSSSGTVQETQYF. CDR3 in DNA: TGTGCCAGCAGTTCCTCCGGGACAGTCCAAGAGACCCAGTACTTC.

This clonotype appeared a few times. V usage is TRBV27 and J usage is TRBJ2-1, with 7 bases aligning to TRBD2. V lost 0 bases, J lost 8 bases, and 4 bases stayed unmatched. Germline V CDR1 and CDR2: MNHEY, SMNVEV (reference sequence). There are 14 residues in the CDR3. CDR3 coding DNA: TGTGCCAGCAGTTTATCGGGACTACTTGATGAGCAGTTCTTC. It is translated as CASSLSGLLDEQFF.

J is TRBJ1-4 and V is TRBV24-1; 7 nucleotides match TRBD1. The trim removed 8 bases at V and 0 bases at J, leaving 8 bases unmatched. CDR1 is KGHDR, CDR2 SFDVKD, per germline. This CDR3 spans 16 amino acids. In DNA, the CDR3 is TGTGCCACCAAACCGGGACAGAAGGCAACTAATGAAAAACTGTTTTTT. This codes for CATKPGQKATNEKLFF.

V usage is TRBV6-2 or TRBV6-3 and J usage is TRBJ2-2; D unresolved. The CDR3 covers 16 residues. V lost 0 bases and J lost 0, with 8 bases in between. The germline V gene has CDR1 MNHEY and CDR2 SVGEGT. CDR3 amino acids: CASSYSSRPNTGELFF. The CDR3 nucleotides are TGTGCCAGCAGTTACTCATCGAGACCGAACACCGGGGAGCTGTTTTTT.

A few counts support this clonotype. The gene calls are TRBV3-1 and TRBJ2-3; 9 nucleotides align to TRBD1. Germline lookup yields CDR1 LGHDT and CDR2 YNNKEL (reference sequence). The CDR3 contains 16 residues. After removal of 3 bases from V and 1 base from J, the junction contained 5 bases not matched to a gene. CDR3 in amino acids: CASSQAGQGRTDTQYF. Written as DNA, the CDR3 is TGTGCCAGCAGCCAGGCGGGACAGGGTCGCACAGATACGCAGTATTTT.